This TCR beta chain derives from a study of T cells after yellow fever vaccination. General study results and limits: It was the secondary response that reached its peak faster, day 5 versus 15, but it was weaker. Primary-vaccination clones mostly resurfaced post-booster (96% CD4, under 90% CD8).

Each CDR3 protein gets one entry after TCRdb re-called the 5' RACE reads with MiXCR. Altogether about 630,000 distinct CDR3 sequences are present, roughly an eighth being singletons, with the ten largest covering more than 12%. The CDR3 contains 13 residues. V lost 7 bases and J lost 5; bases outside the gene matches: 7. This clonotype was seen many times. Its target is not known. The TCR comes from a man aged 30-40 years who received the YFV17D yellow fever vaccine. Sequenced here: PBMCs, sampled on the day of the yellow fever booster vaccination. The chain is built from TRBV5-7 and TRBJ2-7; 9 bases line up with TRBD1. TRBV5-7 is an ORF, and what it does is uncertain. As DNA, the CDR3 is TGTGCCAGCCAAAGACAGGGGGACGACGAGCAGTACTTC. Encoded protein: CASQRQGDDEQYF.